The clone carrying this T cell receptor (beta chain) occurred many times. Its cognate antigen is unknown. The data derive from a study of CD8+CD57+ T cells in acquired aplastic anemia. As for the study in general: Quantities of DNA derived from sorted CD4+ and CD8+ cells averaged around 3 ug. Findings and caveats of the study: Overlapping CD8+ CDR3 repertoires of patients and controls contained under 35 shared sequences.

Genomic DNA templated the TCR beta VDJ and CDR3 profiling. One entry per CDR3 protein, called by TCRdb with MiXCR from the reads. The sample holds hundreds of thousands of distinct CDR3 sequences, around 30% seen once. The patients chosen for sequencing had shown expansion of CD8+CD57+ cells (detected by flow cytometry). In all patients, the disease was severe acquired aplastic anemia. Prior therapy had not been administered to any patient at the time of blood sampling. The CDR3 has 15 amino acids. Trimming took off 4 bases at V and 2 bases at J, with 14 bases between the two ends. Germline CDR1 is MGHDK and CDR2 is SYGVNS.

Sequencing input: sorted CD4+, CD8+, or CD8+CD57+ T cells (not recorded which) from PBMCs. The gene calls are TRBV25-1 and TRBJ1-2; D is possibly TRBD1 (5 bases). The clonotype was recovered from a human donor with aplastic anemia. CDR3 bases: TGTGCCAGCAGTGCCTCTTGGGGCAGCAACTATGGCTACACCTTC. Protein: CASSASWGSNYGYTF.